A single sample gave rise to the 6 T cell receptor beta chains below, sequenced in a study of T cell repertoires in cytomegalovirus infection. These TCRs' antigens remain unknown. Via MiXCR, TCRdb re-called the reads, giving one row per CDR3 protein. The sample yields about 470,000 distinct CDR3 sequences, roughly 46% seen once. The material sequenced was cultured PBMCs, taken from culture after CMV antigen stimulation. The receptors were sampled from a human donor in good health (CMV status not recorded). Some clones in this sample may be carry-over from other donors' samples.

The chain uses TRBV28 and TRBJ1-4; D not certain. Trimming pared 1 base from V and 6 bases from J, leaving 12 bases between. This CDR3 has 15 residues. CDR1 and CDR2 (germline): MDHEN, SYDVKM. In nucleotides, the CDR3 is TGTGCCAGCAGTTTATCCGACGTGACTTATGAAAAACTGTTTTTT. Encoded protein: CASSLSDVTYEKLFF.

In DNA form, the CDR3 reads TGTGCCAGCACCTTAACCCAGGGGAGCAATGAGCAGTTCTTC. This gives the protein CASTLTQGSNEQFF. The chain uses TRBV6-1 and TRBJ2-1, with D possibly TRBD1 on 6 matching bases. The V gene's germline CDR1 is MNHNS and CDR2 SASEGT. The CDR3 has 14 amino acids. Trimming left V 7 bases short and J 6 bases short, with 16 bases between.

The chain joins TRBV29-1 to TRBJ2-7; TRBD1 is a possible D gene (5 bases). CDR1 is SQVTM and CDR2 is ANQGSEA in the germline V gene. This CDR3 has 11 residues. Trimming took 6 bases from V and 5 from J, leaving 11 bases between them. The CDR3 protein is CSVLSTDEQYF. CDR3 DNA: TGCAGCGTCCTGTCGACAGACGAGCAGTACTTC.

J is TRBJ2-5 and V is TRBV20-1; D possibly matches TRBD1 or TRBD2 (5 bases each). This CDR3 is built from 14 residues. V was pared by 0 bases and J by 4 bases, with 12 bases between. Germline V lookup: CDR1 DFQATT, CDR2 SNEGSKA (reference sequence). The CDR3 spells CSARDGTRRETQYF. The CDR3 DNA follows: TGCAGTGCTAGAGATGGGACCCGACGAGAGACCCAGTACTTC.

The rearrangement links TRBV7-2 to TRBJ2-2; a weak D match, TRBD1 (6 bases). V lost 0 bases and J 5 bases, leaving 13 bases between the germline ends. The CDR3 extends over 16 amino acids. Germline V gives CDR1 SGHTA, CDR2 FQGNSA. The CDR3 sequence: CASSLAVTGYTGELFF. CDR3 bases: TGTGCCAGCAGCTTAGCGGTTACAGGGTATACCGGGGAGCTGTTTTTT.

This sequence joins TRBV4-2 and TRBJ2-7; maybe TRBD1 (5 bases). From germline, CDR1 is LGHNA and CDR2 YNFKEQ. The CDR3 contains 13 residues. V was clipped by 0 bases and J by 10 bases, with 13 bases between them. CDR3 coding DNA: TGTGCCAGCAGCCAAGAGGGGCTAATTACCCAGTACTTC. This codes for CASSQEGLITQYF.